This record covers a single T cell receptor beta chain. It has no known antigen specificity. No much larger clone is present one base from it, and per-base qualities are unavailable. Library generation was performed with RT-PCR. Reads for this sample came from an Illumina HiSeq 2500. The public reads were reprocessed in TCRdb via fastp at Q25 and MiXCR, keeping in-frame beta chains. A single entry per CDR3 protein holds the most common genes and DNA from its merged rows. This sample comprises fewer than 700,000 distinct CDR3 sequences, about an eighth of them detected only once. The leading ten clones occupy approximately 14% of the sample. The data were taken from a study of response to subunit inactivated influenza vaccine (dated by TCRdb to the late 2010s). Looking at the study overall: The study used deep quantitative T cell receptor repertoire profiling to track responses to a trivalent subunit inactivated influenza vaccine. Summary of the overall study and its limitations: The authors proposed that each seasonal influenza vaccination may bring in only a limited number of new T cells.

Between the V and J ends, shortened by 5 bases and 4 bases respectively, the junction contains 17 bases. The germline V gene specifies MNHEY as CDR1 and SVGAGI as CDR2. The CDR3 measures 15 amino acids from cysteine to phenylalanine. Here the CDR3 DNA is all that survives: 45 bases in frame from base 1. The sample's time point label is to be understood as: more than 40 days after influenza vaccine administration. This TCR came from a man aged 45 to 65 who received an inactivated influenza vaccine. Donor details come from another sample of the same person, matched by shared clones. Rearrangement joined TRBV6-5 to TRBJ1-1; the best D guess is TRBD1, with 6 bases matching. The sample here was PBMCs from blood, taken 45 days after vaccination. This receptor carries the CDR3 CASSTDRLVGTEAFF. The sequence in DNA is TGTGCCAGCAGTACTGACAGGTTGGTCGGCACTGAAGCTTTCTTT.